This record concerns one TCR beta chain sequence. These data originate in a study of blood T cell repertoires in COVID-19. Across the study: Some COVID-19 samples were acute and others convalescent; all came from the United States, Italy and Spain.

CDR1 and CDR2 (germline): MNHEY, SMNVEV (reference sequence). The CDR3 has 13 residues. V lost 4 bases and J 2 bases, leaving 9 bases between the germline ends. Sequencing used immunoSEQ multiplex PCR; TCRdb keeps in-frame clones, though not all of them. The profile shows fewer than 300,000 clones, around 87% of them singletons. The clonotype was recovered from a woman in her forties or fifties with acute or convalescent COVID-19. V gene TRBV27 combines with J gene TRBJ2-7; a possible D gene is TRBD1 (5 bases). The material sequenced was peripheral blood. In DNA, the CDR3 is TGTGCCAGCAGTTGGGCAGGGCCCTACGAGCAGTACTTC. This gives the protein CASSWAGPYEQYF.